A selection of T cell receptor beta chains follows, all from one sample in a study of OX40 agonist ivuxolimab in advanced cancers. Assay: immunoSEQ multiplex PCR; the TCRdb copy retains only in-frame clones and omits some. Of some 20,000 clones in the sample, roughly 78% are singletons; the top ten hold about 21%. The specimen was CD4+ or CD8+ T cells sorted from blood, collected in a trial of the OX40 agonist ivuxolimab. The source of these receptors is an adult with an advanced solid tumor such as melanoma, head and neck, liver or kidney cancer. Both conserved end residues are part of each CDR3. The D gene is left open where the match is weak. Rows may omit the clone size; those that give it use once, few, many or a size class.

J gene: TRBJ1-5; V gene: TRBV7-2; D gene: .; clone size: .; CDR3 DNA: TGTGCCAGCAGCCCCCCCGGCCCCCATCAGCCCCAGCATTTT; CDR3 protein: CASSPPGPHQPQHF
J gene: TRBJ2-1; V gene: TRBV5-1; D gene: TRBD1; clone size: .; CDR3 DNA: TGCGCCAGCAACCCCCCCAGGACAGGGATATACAATGAGCAGTTCTTC; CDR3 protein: CASNPPRTGIYNEQFF
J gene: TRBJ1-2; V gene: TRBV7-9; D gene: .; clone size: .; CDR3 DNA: TGTGCCAGCAGCTTCGGACCTGGAGGCTACACCTTC; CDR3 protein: CASSFGPGGYTF
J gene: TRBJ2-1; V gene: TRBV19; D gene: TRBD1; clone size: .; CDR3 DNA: TGTGCCAGTAGTATGCTTCCTGCCGACAGGGGGCTTGAGCAGTTCTTC; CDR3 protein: CASSMLPADRGLEQFF
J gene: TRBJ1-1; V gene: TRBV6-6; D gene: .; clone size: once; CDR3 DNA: TGTGCCAGCAGTTACATAGAGCGGGGGAACACTGAAGCTTTCTTT; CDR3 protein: CASSYIERGNTEAFF
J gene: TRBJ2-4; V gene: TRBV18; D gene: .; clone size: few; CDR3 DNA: TGTGCCAGCTCACCACGCGCGGGGGCCAAAAACATTCAGTACTTC; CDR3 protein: CASSPRAGAKNIQYF
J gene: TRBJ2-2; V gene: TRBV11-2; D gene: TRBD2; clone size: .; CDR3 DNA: TGTGCCAGCAGCTTAGGCGGGGGTGGCACCGGGGAGCTGTTTTTT; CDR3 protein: CASSLGGGGTGELFF
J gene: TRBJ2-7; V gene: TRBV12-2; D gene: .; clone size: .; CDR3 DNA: TGTGCCAGCAGCGAGGACAGGACCCACTCCTACGAGCAGTACTTC; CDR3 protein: CASSEDRTHSYEQYF
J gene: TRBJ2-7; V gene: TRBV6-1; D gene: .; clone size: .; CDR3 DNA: TGTGCCAGCAGTATGAGTTATAAGTCGTACTTC; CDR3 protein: CASSMSYKSYF
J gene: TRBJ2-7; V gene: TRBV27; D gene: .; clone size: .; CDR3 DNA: TGTGCCAGCAGCCCAGGGGGGACACACGAGCAGTACTTC; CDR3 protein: CASSPGGTHEQYF
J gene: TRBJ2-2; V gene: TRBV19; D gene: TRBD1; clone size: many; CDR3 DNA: TGTGCCAGTAGTTCTGGGACAGGGGCCGGGGAGCTGTTTTTT; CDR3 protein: CASSSGTGAGELFF
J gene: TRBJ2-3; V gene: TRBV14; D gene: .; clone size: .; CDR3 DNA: TGTGCCAGCAGCCAAGGACAGACCGGGACAGATACGCAGTATTTT; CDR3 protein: CASSQGQTGTDTQYF
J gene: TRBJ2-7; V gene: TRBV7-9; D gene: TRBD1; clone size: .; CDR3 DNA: TGTGCCAGCAGCTCCCAAGGACAGGGGACCTACGAGCAGTACTTC; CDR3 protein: CASSSQGQGTYEQYF
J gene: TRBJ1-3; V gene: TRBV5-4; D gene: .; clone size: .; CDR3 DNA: TGTGCCAGCAGCTTCCGGGACCGGGCCTCTGGAAACACCATATATTTT; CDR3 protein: CASSFRDRASGNTIYF
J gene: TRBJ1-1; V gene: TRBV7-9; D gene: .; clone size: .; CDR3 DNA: TGTGCCAGCAGCTTGACTGGGGGGCAAGGCACTGAAGCTTTCTTT; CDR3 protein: CASSLTGGQGTEAFF
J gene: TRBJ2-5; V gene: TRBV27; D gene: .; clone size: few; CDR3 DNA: TGTGCCAGCAGTCCCGCTCTAGGGGAAGAGACCCAGTACTTC; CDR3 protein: CASSPALGEETQYF
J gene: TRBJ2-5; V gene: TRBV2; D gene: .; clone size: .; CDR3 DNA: TGTGCCAGCAGTGACGGCGGGGCGGAGACCCAGTACTTC; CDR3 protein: CASSDGGAETQYF
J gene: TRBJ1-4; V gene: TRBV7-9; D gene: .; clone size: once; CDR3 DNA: TGTGCCAGCAGCTTAGAAGCTGAAAAACTGTTTTTT; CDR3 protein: CASSLEAEKLFF
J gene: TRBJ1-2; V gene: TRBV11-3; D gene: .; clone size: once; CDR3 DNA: TGTGCCAGCAGCTTAGATGGTTTGAAGAACTACGGCTACACCTTC; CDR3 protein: CASSLDGLKNYGYTF
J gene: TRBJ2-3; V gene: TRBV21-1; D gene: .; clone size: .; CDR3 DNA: TGTGCCAGCAGCAAAGAACAGAGGGATAACCTTAGCACAGATACGCAGTATTTT; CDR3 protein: CASSKEQRDNLSTDTQYF
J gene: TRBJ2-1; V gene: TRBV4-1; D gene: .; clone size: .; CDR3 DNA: TGCGCCAGCAGCCAAACGGGGGGCCCCTACAATGAGCAGTTCTTC; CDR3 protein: CASSQTGGPYNEQFF
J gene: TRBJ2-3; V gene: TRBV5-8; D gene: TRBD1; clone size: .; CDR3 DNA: TGTGCCAGCAGCCAGGACAGGGGGCTTAAGTCAGATACGCAGTATTTT; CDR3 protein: CASSQDRGLKSDTQYF
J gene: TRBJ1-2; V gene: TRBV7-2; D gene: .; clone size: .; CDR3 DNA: TGTGCCAGCAGCTTAGGACATGGCTACACCTTC; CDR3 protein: CASSLGHGYTF
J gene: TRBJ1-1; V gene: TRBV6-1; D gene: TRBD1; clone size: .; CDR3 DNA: TGTGCCAGCAGTAGACAGGGCGCGAACACTGAAGCTTTCTTT; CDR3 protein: CASSRQGANTEAFF
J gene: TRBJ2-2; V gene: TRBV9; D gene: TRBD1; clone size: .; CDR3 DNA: TGTGCCAGCAGCCAGGGGGCCGGGGAGCTGTTTTTT; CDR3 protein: CASSQGAGELFF
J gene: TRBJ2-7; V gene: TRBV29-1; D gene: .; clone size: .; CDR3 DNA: TGCAGCGTTGCGGGCGAGACCTACGAGCAGTACTTC; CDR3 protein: CSVAGETYEQYF
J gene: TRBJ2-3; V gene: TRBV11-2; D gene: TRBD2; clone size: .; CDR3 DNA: TGTGCCAGCAGCCTATTAGGGCGGGGGGTGTCAGATACGCAGTATTTT; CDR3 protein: CASSLLGRGVSDTQYF
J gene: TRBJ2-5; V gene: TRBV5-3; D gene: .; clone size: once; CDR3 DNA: TGTGCCAGCAGCTTATTCCAGGGGGGGCAGGAGACCCAGTACTTC; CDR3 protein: CASSLFQGGQETQYF
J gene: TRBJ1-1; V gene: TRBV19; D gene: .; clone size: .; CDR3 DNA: TGTGCCAGTACCCTGAGGGGGGGGACTGAAGCTTTCTTT; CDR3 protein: CASTLRGGTEAFF
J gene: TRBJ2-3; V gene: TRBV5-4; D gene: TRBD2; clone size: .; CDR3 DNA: TGTGCCAGCAGCTTTAGCGGGGGGGCCCCAGATACGCAGTATTTT; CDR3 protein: CASSFSGGAPDTQYF
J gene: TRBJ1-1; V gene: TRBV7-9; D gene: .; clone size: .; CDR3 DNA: TGTGCCAGCAGCCCGGGGACGCTTGAAGCTTTCTTT; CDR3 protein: CASSPGTLEAFF
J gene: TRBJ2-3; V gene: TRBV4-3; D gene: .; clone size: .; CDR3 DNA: TGCGCCAGCAGCCCCAACCCTGGCACAGATACGCAGTATTTT; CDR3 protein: CASSPNPGTDTQYF
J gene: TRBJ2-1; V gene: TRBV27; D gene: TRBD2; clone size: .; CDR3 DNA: TGTGCCAGCAGTTTGACGGGGGGCAATGAGCAGTTCTTC; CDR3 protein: CASSLTGGNEQFF
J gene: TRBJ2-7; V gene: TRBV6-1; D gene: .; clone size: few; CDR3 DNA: TGTGCCAGCAGCCCCGACAGACCTCCTAACTACGAGCAGTACTTC; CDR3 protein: CASSPDRPPNYEQYF
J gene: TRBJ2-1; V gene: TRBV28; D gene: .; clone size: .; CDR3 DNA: TGTGCCAGCAGTTGGAACAATGAGCAGTTCTTC; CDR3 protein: CASSWNNEQFF
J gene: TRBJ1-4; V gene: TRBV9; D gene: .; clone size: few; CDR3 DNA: TGTGCCAGCAGCGTATCGTCCAGGGGAGGGAGCGAAAAACTGTTTTTT; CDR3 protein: CASSVSSRGGSEKLFF
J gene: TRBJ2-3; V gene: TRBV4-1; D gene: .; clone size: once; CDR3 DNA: TGCGCCAGCAGCCAAGAGGGAGCCTTCACAGATACGCAGTATTTT; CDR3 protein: CASSQEGAFTDTQYF
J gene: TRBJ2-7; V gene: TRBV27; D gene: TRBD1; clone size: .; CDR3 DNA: TGTGCCAGCAGAGACGCGACAGGGGGCTTGTACGAGCAGTACTTC; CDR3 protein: CASRDATGGLYEQYF
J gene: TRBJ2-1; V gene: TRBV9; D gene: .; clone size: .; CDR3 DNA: TGTGCCCGCAGCGTAGGGTCCAATGAGCAGTTCTTC; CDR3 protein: CARSVGSNEQFF
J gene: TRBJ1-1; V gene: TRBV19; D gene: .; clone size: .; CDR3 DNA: TGTGCCAGTTCAATCGAAGGGTTTGGCACTGAAGCTTTCTTT; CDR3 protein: CASSIEGFGTEAFF
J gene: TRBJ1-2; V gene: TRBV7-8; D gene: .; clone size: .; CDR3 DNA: TGTGCCAGCAGCGCGGCCTCTCGGGGCTATGGCTACACCTTC; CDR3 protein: CASSAASRGYGYTF
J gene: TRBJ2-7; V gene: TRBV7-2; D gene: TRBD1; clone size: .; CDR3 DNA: TGTGCCAGCAGCTATTCCACAGGGGCGCTCTCCTACGAGCAGTACTTC; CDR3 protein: CASSYSTGALSYEQYF
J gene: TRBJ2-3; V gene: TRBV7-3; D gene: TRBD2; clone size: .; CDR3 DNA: TGTGCCAGCAGCCCGCTAGCGGGGGGAGCAGATACGCAGTATTTT; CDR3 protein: CASSPLAGGADTQYF
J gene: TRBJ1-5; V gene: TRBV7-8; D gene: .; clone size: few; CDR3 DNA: TGTGCCAGCAGCTTAGATGGCTGGGCTAGCAATCAGCCCCAGCATTTT; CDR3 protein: CASSLDGWASNQPQHF
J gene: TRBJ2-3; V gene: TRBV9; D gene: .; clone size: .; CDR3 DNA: TGTGCCAGCAGCCCTGGGGGCGGCACAGATACGCAGTATTTT; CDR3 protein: CASSPGGGTDTQYF
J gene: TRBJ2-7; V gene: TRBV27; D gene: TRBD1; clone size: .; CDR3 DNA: TGTGCCAGCAGTTGGTCGGGACAGGGATACGAGCAGTACTTC; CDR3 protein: CASSWSGQGYEQYF
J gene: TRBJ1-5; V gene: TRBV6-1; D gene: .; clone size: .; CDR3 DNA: TGTGCCAGCATCCTGAATAGCAATCAGCCCCAGCATTTT; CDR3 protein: CASILNSNQPQHF
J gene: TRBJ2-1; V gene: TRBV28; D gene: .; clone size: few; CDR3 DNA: .; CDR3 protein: CASSFLETQGYEQFF
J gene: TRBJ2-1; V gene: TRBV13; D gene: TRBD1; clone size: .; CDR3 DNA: TGTGCCAGCAGCCCGGGACAGGGGACGATGTATGAGCAGTTCTTC; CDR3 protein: CASSPGQGTMYEQFF
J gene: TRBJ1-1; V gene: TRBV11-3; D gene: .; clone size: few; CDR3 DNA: TGTGCCAGCAGCTTAGATTGGTCCTTGTACGCTTTCTTT; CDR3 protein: CASSLDWSLYAFF
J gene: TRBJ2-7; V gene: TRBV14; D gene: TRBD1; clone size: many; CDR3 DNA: TGTGCCAGCAGCCCAGGGACAGCTAGCTCCTACGAGCAGTACTTC; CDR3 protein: CASSPGTASSYEQYF
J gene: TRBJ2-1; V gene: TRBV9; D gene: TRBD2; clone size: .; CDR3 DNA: TGTGCCAGCACCGCGGGGGGGACCTACAATGAGCAGTTCTTC; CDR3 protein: CASTAGGTYNEQFF
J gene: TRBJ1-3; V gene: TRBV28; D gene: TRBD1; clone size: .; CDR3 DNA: TGTGCCAGCAGTTTATTCCTCACTAAATACACCCAACAGGGGAGGCCTGGAAACACCATATATTTT; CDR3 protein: CASSLFLTKYTQQGRPGNTIYF